This TCR beta chain was obtained from a study of blood T cell repertoires in COVID-19. Study in general: The cDNA or gDNA used as material had been derived from T cells, B-cell-depleted T cells, or PBMCs.

Germline values: CDR1 MGHRA, CDR2 YSYEKL. The CDR3 spans 15 residues. V lost 4 bases and J lost 5; bases outside the gene matches: 10. Original processing notes: Nucleated cell number was recorded as an estimate derived from reference gene primer amplification. Libraries were prepared by immunoSEQ multiplex PCR; TCRdb keeps only in-frame clonotypes and omits some of them. V and J calls and clone size are copied from that table; D and trimming were computed from the DNA. Seen here are under 250,000 clones, 70% to 90% observed once, and the top ten hold around 6.4%. The rearrangement uses TRBV4-1 and TRBJ2-7; TRBD1 matches at 8 bases. The receptor was isolated from a woman in her sixties with active or convalescent COVID-19. The sample was peripheral blood. The CDR3 coding sequence is TGCGCCAGCAGCCGACAAGGACAGGGCTGGGACGAGCAGTACTTC. Encoded protein: CASSRQGQGWDEQYF.